This T cell receptor (beta chain) was retrieved from a study of blood T cell repertoires in COVID-19. Study information: The United States, Italy and Spain provided the acute and convalescent COVID-19 samples.

Clones were read by immunoSEQ multiplex PCR, and TCRdb kept only the in-frame ones, dropping some. The sample lists about 120,000 clones, 78% occurring once. CDR1 and CDR2 (germline): SGHRS, YFSETQ. The CDR3 covers 14 residues. V lost 0 bases, J lost 2 bases, and 8 bases lay in between. The receptor's source is a man aged 70-80 years with acute or convalescent COVID-19. Sequenced sample: peripheral blood. The V and J genes are TRBV5-1 and TRBJ2-5; unclear D gene. The CDR3 region has the DNA TGCGCCAGCAGCTTGGAACAGCAGCAAGAGACCCAGTACTTC. It codes for CASSLEQQQETQYF.